This record covers a single T cell receptor beta chain. The record originates from a study of blood T cell repertoires in COVID-19. Followed over time, Seattle patients had been enrolled while infection was active. The germline V and J ends were trimmed by 3 bases and 5 bases, with 19 bases remaining between them. Germline assignment: CDR1 DFQATT and CDR2 SNEGSKA (reference sequence). The CDR3 has 15 residues. Source study methods: For nucleated cells, counts were estimated from reference gene primer amplification. Assay: immunoSEQ multiplex PCR; the TCRdb copy retains only in-frame clones and omits some. V, J and clone size derive from that table, while D and trimming were established from the DNA sequence. The repertoire holds about 160,000 clones, with about 90% as singletons.

The V gene is TRBV20-1, the J gene TRBJ1-1; the D gene is possibly TRBD1 (6 bases). The sequence was collected from a man aged 25-45 years with COVID-19, enrolled during active disease. The sequencing sample was made of peripheral blood. The chain's CDR3 is CSASQGSLRWTEAFF. DNA for the CDR3: TGCAGTGCTAGTCAGGGGTCGTTGCGTTGGACTGAAGCTTTCTTT.